This T cell receptor beta chain is drawn from a study of T cell repertoires in cytomegalovirus infection. This CDR3 has 15 amino acids. CDR1 is MNHNS, CDR2 SASEGT, per germline. Trimming cost V 3 bases and J 3 bases, with 9 bases left between them. TCRdb processed the reads anew with MiXCR; each CDR3 protein has one entry. This sample has a few hundred thousand distinct CDR3 sequences; around two fifths occur once, and the top ten carry roughly 50%. This clonotype was counted between two and nine times. The target antigen is unknown. The sequence derives from a human donor in good health (CMV status not recorded). Some clones in this sample may be carry-over from other donors' samples. The gene calls are TRBV6-1 and TRBJ1-6, with D unclear. The sequenced sample was cultured PBMCs, obtained from culture after CMV antigen stimulation. CDR3 bases: TGTGCCAGCAGTGAGCTACAGTACTATAATTCACCCCTCCACTTT. This sequence encodes CASSELQYYNSPLHF.